One sample yielded the 26 T cell receptor beta chains listed below, sequenced in a study of blood T cell repertoires in COVID-19. Data came from immunoSEQ multiplex PCR; TCRdb stores just in-frame clones and leaves some out. The sample has about 100,000 clones, more than 75% seen once. Sequencing used peripheral blood. The receptors stem from a human donor in a cohort sampled during active COVID-19.

The J gene is TRBJ2-3, the V gene TRBV5-1; no definite D call. CDR1 and CDR2 from the germline V gene are SGHRS and YFSETQ. V shed 0 bases and J shed 6 bases, with 17 bases lying between them. The CDR3 consists of 16 residues. The CDR3 loop reads CASSLVSQSTGDTQYF. The CDR3 coding sequence is TGCGCCAGCAGCTTGGTTTCCCAGTCCACCGGGGATACGCAGTATTTT.

The V and J genes are TRBV28 and TRBJ2-6; no clear D gene. The CDR3 covers 14 residues. Trimming took 5 bases from V and 9 from J, leaving 14 bases between them. From germline, CDR1 is MDHEN and CDR2 SYDVKM. The CDR3, as DNA: TGTGCCAGCAGTCCTGACAATAACCGCAACGTCCTGACTTTC. Amino acids: CASSPDNNRNVLTF.

This clone was observed a single time. The chain joins TRBV7-2 to TRBJ1-2; perhaps TRBD1 as D (5 bases). V gave up 4 bases and J gave up 10 bases, with 16 bases separating them. This CDR3 has 13 residues. CDR1 and CDR2 (germline): SGHTA, FQGNSA. CDR3: CASSSPGGGIYTF. In nucleotides, the CDR3 is TGTGCCAGCAGCTCACCCGGGGGGGGGATCTACACCTTC.

The chain joins TRBV5-6 to TRBJ2-1; D not resolved. Looked up from germline, CDR1 is SGHDT and CDR2 is YYEEEE. The CDR3 has 15 amino acids. V dropped 2 bases and J dropped 4 bases, with 13 bases sitting between them. CDR3 bases: TGTGCCAGCAGCTTCGGCAGACTCAGTTACAATGAGCAGTTCTTC. This gives the protein CASSFGRLSYNEQFF.

This chain joins TRBV20-1 and TRBJ2-7; no reliable D call. Per germline, CDR1 DFQATT and CDR2 SNEGSKA (reference sequence). This CDR3 region has 15 residues. The V end lost 3 bases, the J end lost 0 bases, and 15 bases lay between the germline ends. The CDR3 sequence is CSASELPFPSYEQYF. Written as DNA, the CDR3 is TGCAGTGCTAGTGAGCTACCATTTCCCTCCTACGAGCAGTACTTC.

The rearrangement links TRBV6-2 or TRBV6-3 to TRBJ1-2; 8 bases align to TRBD1. Germline-derived CDR1 and CDR2 are MNHEY and SVGEGT. The length of the CDR3 is 17 residues. J gave up 0 bases and V 5 bases, and 11 bases lay outside the gene matches. The CDR3 DNA is TGTGCCAGCAGTCTAAGGGGTAACAGGGGGTCTAACTATGGCTACACCTTC. Protein sequence: CASSLRGNRGSNYGYTF.

The chain recombines TRBV11-2 with TRBJ2-7; D perhaps matches TRBD2 (6 bases). The CDR3 spans 16 residues. V shed 0 bases and J shed 1 base, with 13 bases lying between them. Germline V gene data show CDR1 as SGHAT and CDR2 as FQNNGV. CDR3: CASSLEGGTLSYEQYF. DNA for the CDR3: TGTGCCAGCAGCTTAGAGGGCGGGACCCTATCCTACGAGCAGTACTTC.

This chain connects TRBV6-5 to TRBJ1-4; the D is unclear. Trimming pared 2 bases from V and 5 bases from J, leaving 9 bases between. This CDR3 is 14 amino acids long. The germline V gene encodes CDR1 MNHEY and CDR2 SVGAGI. The CDR3 protein is CASSYGGYNEKLFF. The CDR3 nucleotides are TGTGCCAGCAGTTACGGCGGGTACAATGAAAAACTGTTTTTT.

The chain carries TRBV5-1 and TRBJ1-3; D unclear. Germline V gene sequence: CDR1 SGHRS, CDR2 YFSETQ. This CDR3 region has 15 residues. V was pared by 4 bases and J by 0 bases, with 11 bases between. CDR3 amino acids: CASSASQSSGNTIYF. The CDR3, as DNA: TGCGCCAGCAGCGCGTCCCAATCCTCTGGAAACACCATATATTTT.

This chain uses TRBV4-2 with TRBJ1-2; D gene uncertain. V lost 4 bases, J lost 6 bases, and 12 bases lay in between. CDR3 length: 13 residues. Germline V CDR1 and CDR2: LGHNA, YNFKEQ. CDR3 bases: TGTGCCAGCAGCCCGGGCCAGGAGGATGGCTACACCTTC. It codes for CASSPGQEDGYTF.

The J gene is TRBJ1-5, the V gene TRBV10-3, with 7 bases matching TRBD1. Germline lookup yields CDR1 ENHRY and CDR2 SYGVKD. CDR3 size: 16 residues. V lost 8 bases, J lost 3 bases, and 13 bases stayed unmatched. In DNA, the CDR3 is TGTGCCATCGGGGAAGAGGGGGACAGCCTCAATCAGCCCCAGCATTTT. Encoded protein: CAIGEEGDSLNQPQHF.

This clone was counted a few times. The gene calls are TRBV28 and TRBJ2-7; possibly TRBD2 for D (6 bases). The germline V gene encodes CDR1 MDHEN and CDR2 SYDVKM. The CDR3 spans 12 residues. V was cut by 8 bases and J by 5 bases, with 13 bases left in between. The CDR3 reads CASLGRDHEQYF. As DNA, the CDR3 is TGTGCCAGCTTAGGGCGGGACCACGAGCAGTACTTC.

This clone is a singleton in its sample. The rearrangement links TRBV11-2 to TRBJ2-7; 8 nucleotides line up with TRBD2. The germline V gene has CDR1 SGHAT and CDR2 FQNNGV. The CDR3 is 14 residues long. V was pared by 3 bases and J by 5 bases, with 6 bases of the junction left unmatched. The CDR3 nucleotides are TGTGCCAGCAGCTTCCTTCGGGGGGGCCACGAGCAGTACTTC. Its translation is CASSFLRGGHEQYF.

The rearrangement uses TRBV14 and TRBJ2-7; tentatively, D is TRBD2 (6 bases). This CDR3 is 14 amino acids long. Germline V CDR1 and CDR2: SGHDN, FVKESK. Trimming pared 6 bases from V and 2 bases from J, leaving 14 bases between. Written as DNA, the CDR3 is TGTGCCAGCAGGGGGGGACCCGAAACCTACGAGCAGTACTTC. It is translated as CASRGGPETYEQYF. Filled out from reference TRBV14 and TRBJ2-7, the complete variable domain reads EAGVTQFPSHSVIEKGQTVTLRCDPISGHDNLYWYRRVMGKEIKFLLHFVKESKQDESGMPNNRFLAERTGGTYSTLKVQPAELEDSGVYFCASRGGPETYEQYFGPGTRLTVT.

This clone was counted once. V is TRBV19 and J is TRBJ2-4; weak D call: TRBD2 (6 bases). Trimming shortened V by 1 base and J by 1 base, and 8 bases separated the two germline ends. The CDR3 has 15 residues. The germline V gene has CDR1 LNHDA and CDR2 SQIVND (reference sequence). The CDR3 sequence: CASSIGRAAKNIQYF. In DNA form, the CDR3 reads TGTGCCAGTAGTATAGGGAGGGCGGCCAAAAACATTCAGTACTTC.

This clone was observed a single time. The chain uses TRBV3-1 (or the pseudogene TRBV3-2) and TRBJ2-1, with TRBD1 matching 7 bases. Per germline, CDR1 LGHDT and CDR2 YNNKEL (reference sequence). Losses at the gene ends were 5 bases for V and 10 bases for J; bases not matched to a gene: 11. The CDR3 has 14 residues. The CDR3 is CASSGSDRLVEQFF. CDR3 sequence (DNA): TGTGCCAGCAGCGGGTCGGACAGGCTAGTGGAGCAGTTCTTC.

In its sample, this clone was seen once. Other DNA sequences in the same sample also yield this CDR3. The CDR3 spells CASSQTYGGAATEAFF. DNA for the CDR3: TGCGCCAGCAGCCAGACTTACGGGGGGGCGGCCACCGAAGCTTTCTTT. The chain is built from TRBV4-1 and TRBJ1-1, with a possible D match to TRBD1 (6 bases). This CDR3 has 16 amino acids. Germline CDR1 and CDR2: MGHRA and YSYEKL. Between the trimmed V and J ends, which lost 3 bases and 8 bases, there was a span of 22 bases.

The V gene is TRBV7-2, the J gene TRBJ2-1; 12 bases map to TRBD2. Germline V gene lookup returns CDR1 SGHTA and CDR2 FQGNSA. J gave up 10 bases and V 4 bases, and 8 bases lay outside the gene matches. The CDR3 has 15 amino acids. As DNA, the CDR3 is TGTGCCAGCAGCTCCGACCCTAGCGGGAGGGGCGAGCAGTTCTTC. As protein: CASSSDPSGRGEQFF.

The rearrangement links TRBV4-3 to TRBJ2-7; D not certain. This CDR3 is built from 15 residues. V shed 0 bases and J shed 5 bases, with 14 bases lying between them. Germline V CDR1 and CDR2: LGHNA, YSLEER. This chain's CDR3 is CASSQDSRTNNEQYF. For the CDR3, the DNA is TGCGCCAGCAGCCAAGATTCCAGAACGAACAACGAGCAGTACTTC.

J is TRBJ2-3 and V is TRBV9; 7 bases fit TRBD2. Per germline, CDR1 SGDLS and CDR2 YYNGEE. V shed 2 bases, J shed 4 bases, and the junction held 7 bases outside the gene matches. The CDR3 totals 15 residues. The CDR3 loop reads CASSVAGVGSDTQYF. The CDR3, as DNA: TGTGCCAGCAGCGTGGCGGGAGTTGGCTCAGATACGCAGTATTTT.

The chain carries TRBV18 and TRBJ2-3; D is possibly TRBD1 (6 bases). Germline CDR1 is KGHSH and CDR2 is LQKENI. The V and J ends lost 8 bases and 0 bases respectively, with 15 bases between them. The CDR3 runs to 15 residues. CDR3: CASAGETGSTDTQYF. The CDR3 DNA reads as TGTGCCAGCGCAGGGGAAACGGGTAGCACAGATACGCAGTATTTT. Supplemented by reference TRBV18 and TRBJ2-3, the full variable domain reads NAGVMQNPRHLVRRRGQEARLRCSPMKGHSHVYWYRQLPEEGLKFMVYLQKENIIDESGMPKERFSAEFPKEGPSILRIQQVVRGDSAAYFCASAGETGSTDTQYFGPGTRLTVL.

The V call is TRBV27, the J call TRBJ1-2; 10 nucleotides align to TRBD1. Germline CDR1 MNHEY, CDR2 SMNVEV (reference sequence). J was trimmed by 3 bases and V by 8 bases; bases with no gene match: 3. The CDR3 contains 13 residues. CDR3 sequence: CASPGTGDYGYTF. CDR3 coding DNA: TGTGCCAGCCCCGGGACAGGGGACTATGGCTACACCTTC.

This chain connects TRBV4-3 to TRBJ2-3, with TRBD2 matching 10 bases. The CDR3 runs 16 residues. Germline V gene sequence: CDR1 LGHNA, CDR2 YSLEER. Trimming cost V 0 bases and J 3 bases; bases outside gene matches: 3. Here the CDR3 reads CASSQEGTSETDTQYF. The CDR3 coding sequence is TGCGCCAGCAGCCAAGAGGGGACTAGCGAGACAGATACGCAGTATTTT.

The chain carries TRBV10-3 and TRBJ2-7; TRBD2 matches at 10 bases. The CDR3 length is 17 residues. J was trimmed by 2 bases and V by 2 bases; bases with no gene match: 9. Germline assignment: CDR1 ENHRY and CDR2 SYGVKD. The CDR3, as DNA: TGTGCCATCAGTGAGAAGGGACTAGCGTCCGCTGCCTACGAGCAGTACTTC. Its translation: CAISEKGLASAAYEQYF.

This clone is a singleton in its sample. J is TRBJ2-2 and V is TRBV5-1, with 8 bases that match TRBD1. The germline V gene has CDR1 SGHRS and CDR2 YFSETQ. The junction had 7 bases not matched to a gene; V was cut back by 7 bases and J by 2 bases. The CDR3 covers 15 residues. The CDR3 sequence is CASRPGTGNTGELFF. The CDR3 DNA sequence: TGCGCCAGCCGACCCGGGACAGGAAACACCGGGGAGCTGTTTTTT.

This clone was observed a few times. This chain connects TRBV18 to TRBJ1-5; 7 nucleotides agree with TRBD1. There are 15 residues in the CDR3. CDR1 and CDR2 (germline): KGHSH, LQKENI. With 6 bases clipped from V and 5 bases from J, the junction kept 10 bases outside the gene matches. CDR3 in DNA: TGTGCCAGCTCTGCCGGCCGGGACAGAGATCAGCCCCAGCATTTT. Protein sequence: CASSAGRDRDQPQHF.